This T cell receptor beta chain derives from a study of CD8 T cells in Susac syndrome. RNA in amounts of about 0.45 to 1 ug was reverse transcribed with random hexamers. TCRdb reprocessed the immunoSEQ multiplex PCR reads via MiXCR and lists one record per CDR3 protein. The table records 300,000 or so distinct CDR3 sequences, under 95% of them present only once. Germline V gene sequence: CDR1 MGHRA, CDR2 YSYEKL. The CDR3 loop spans 20 amino acids. The V end was cut by 1 base, the J end by 0 bases, with 22 bases between. The chain combines TRBV4-1 with TRBJ2-1; D not certain. The clonotype comes from a human donor with multiple sclerosis. The sequencing sample was made of CD4+ T cells from PBMCs. The CDR3 coding sequence is TGCGCCAGCAGCCAAGGAGGAGAGTTTCTTTCACTCCGCTCCTACAATGAGCAGTTCTTC. Translating it yields CASSQGGEFLSLRSYNEQFF.